The rows below give T cell receptor beta chains drawn from one sample of a study of blood T cell repertoires in COVID-19. The method was immunoSEQ multiplex PCR; TCRdb's version includes in-frame clones alone and lacks a portion of them. The sample shows about 36,000 clones, approximately 90% of them seen only once. Sequenced: peripheral blood. The receptors come from a human donor in a cohort sampled during active COVID-19. Each CDR3 is given with its conserved first and last residue.

J	V	CDR3
TRBJ1-5	TRBV30	CAWSPDFLRGSQPQHF
TRBJ2-1	TRBV6-4	CASSPGQGSYNEQFF
TRBJ2-1	TRBV11-2	CASRRPGLRLNEQFF
TRBJ2-3	TRBV9	CASGMGGDSTDTQYF
TRBJ2-2	TRBV4-1	CASSQELGRSGELFF
TRBJ2-1	TRBV3-1/TRBV3-2	CASSQESYSYNEQFF
TRBJ2-3	TRBV2	CASRSGAGSQDTQYF
TRBJ1-5	TRBV11-2	CASSNQGAGINQPQHF
TRBJ2-5	TRBV11-2	CASSLQGMETQYF
TRBJ2-7	TRBV5-8	CASSTRTSGNYEQYF
TRBJ2-3	TRBV28	CASSSWTSGRRADTQYF
TRBJ2-5	TRBV5-6	CASSLVKGLAGQETQYF
TRBJ2-2	TRBV7-8	CASSNGGAGVFNTGELFF
TRBJ1-4	TRBV28	CASKIPAATNEKLFF
TRBJ2-7	TRBV5-6	CASSLGLAGVFIYEQYF
TRBJ1-5	TRBV20-1	CSASRGTGENQPQHF
TRBJ2-7	TRBV6-4	CASIGWSSAYEQYF
TRBJ1-5	TRBV28	CASSFLAGQPQHF
TRBJ2-1	TRBV27	CASSPRQGSYNEQFF
TRBJ2-7	TRBV7-3	CASSLHSGNEQYF
TRBJ2-5	TRBV7-2	CASSPGRTQYF
TRBJ2-2	TRBV7-3	CASSLAGATTGELFF
TRBJ2-2	TRBV2	CASSELSAVGGELFF
TRBJ2-6	TRBV15	CATSRGHTASGANVLTF
TRBJ1-1	TRBV5-1	CASSPREGTEAFF
TRBJ2-1	TRBV28	CASSFRLAGYNEQFF
TRBJ2-5	TRBV2	CASRGTSGSKGTQYF
TRBJ1-2	TRBV27	CASSLQDLGYGYTF
TRBJ1-1	TRBV4-3	CASSRKVVSEGENTEAFF
TRBJ1-5	TRBV5-8	CASSSQAGLGNQPQHF
TRBJ2-7	TRBV13	CASSLKLAGGYEQYF
TRBJ1-1	TRBV28	CASRTGGAQMNTEAFF
TRBJ1-3	TRBV11-2	CASSYLSSGNTIYF
TRBJ1-2	TRBV28	CASTGTGSYGYTF
TRBJ2-2	TRBV11-2	CASSLAAEQTSYAGELFF
TRBJ2-7	TRBV16	CASSTGVLLEQYF
TRBJ2-1	TRBV7-3	CASSPGGLSYNEQFF
TRBJ2-1	TRBV4-3	CASSQDPPQGLAGSNEQFF
TRBJ2-1	TRBV28	CASPPTPGLVGDEQFF
TRBJ1-1	TRBV10-3	CAISETGQSEAFF
TRBJ2-7	TRBV6-1	CASSALTSGSSYEQYF
TRBJ2-7	TRBV30	CAWRSGGGVPTYEQYF
TRBJ2-5	TRBV6-2/TRBV6-3	CASSYSTSGIEGTQYF
TRBJ2-7	TRBV7-6	CASSLRGPPWGEQYF
TRBJ1-1	TRBV24-1	CATSDPSRGNTEAFF
TRBJ1-5	TRBV24-1	CATSDSLGTNSNQPQHF
TRBJ2-5	TRBV3-1/TRBV3-2	CASSHPTSGQETQYF
TRBJ2-5	TRBV5-6	CASSLGVRTGLKETQYF
TRBJ1-5	TRBV10-2	CAGRTGNQPQHF
TRBJ1-5	TRBV7-2	CASSPQGVFEPQHF
TRBJ1-5	TRBV18	CASSWDSLSNQPQHF
TRBJ2-2	TRBV19	CASSGLAGVTGELFF
TRBJ2-7	TRBV15	CATSSSQGRGDYEQYF
TRBJ1-2	TRBV5-4	CASSEADRGVRGYTF
TRBJ2-3	TRBV11-2	CASSLRDRGTDTQYF
TRBJ1-1	TRBV30	CGLGVNTEAFF
TRBJ2-5	TRBV5-1	CASSLGHGQETQYF
TRBJ1-3	TRBV5-5	CASSLVAGATSGNTIYF
TRBJ2-1	TRBV5-1	CASSEKGLAELRQFF
TRBJ2-7	TRBV5-8	CASSFQATGTSGTYEQYF